This T cell receptor (beta chain) was sequenced for a study of neurological immune-mediated disorders. One entry per CDR3 protein results from TCRdb running MiXCR on the 5' RACE reads. The sample lists some 50,000 distinct CDR3 sequences, 1.9% occurring once. The CDR3 runs 17 residues. The junction had 13 bases not matched to a gene; V was cut back by 6 bases and J by 3 bases. From germline, CDR1 is LGHNA and CDR2 YNFKEQ. This clonotype was counted many times. This chain connects TRBV4-2 to TRBJ2-1, with 8 bases fitting TRBD2. This clonotype was obtained from a woman between 40 and 50 years old with multiple sclerosis. Sequenced input: PBMCs. The CDR3 protein is CASRPLRGAGVYNEQFF. CDR3 DNA: TGTGCCAGCAGACCCCTGAGGGGAGCGGGAGTCTACAATGAGCAGTTCTTC.